These T cell receptor beta chains were read from a single sample in a study of response to subunit inactivated influenza vaccine. A single record per CDR3 protein comes from TCRdb applying MiXCR to the RT-PCR reads. The repertoire holds approximately 530,000 distinct CDR3 sequences, approximately 7.8% seen once, with around 13% in the top ten. Source: PBMCs from blood, taken roughly 24 months after vaccination. The source of these receptors is a man aged 50-75 years who received an inactivated influenza vaccine. CDR3s include the opening cysteine and the closing phenylalanine or tryptophan. The order of the fields is clone size, D gene, V gene, J gene, CDR3 protein, CDR3 DNA. The D gene is left open where the match is weak. Size values are once, few and many counts, or a class for expanded clones, and some rows have none.

abundance: few; d_gene: -; v_gene: TRBV20-1; j_gene: TRBJ2-1; CDR3aa: CSARDRTYTASNEQFF; CDR3nt: TGCAGTGCTAGAGATAGGACCTACACGGCTTCAAACGAGCAGTTCTTC
abundance: -; d_gene: TRBD1; v_gene: TRBV4-2; j_gene: TRBJ1-4; CDR3aa: CASSQDRGRREKLFF; CDR3nt: TGTGCCAGCAGCCAGGACAGGGGGCGCCGTGAAAAACTGTTTTTT
abundance: few; d_gene: -; v_gene: TRBV4-2; j_gene: TRBJ2-4; CDR3aa: CASSRTGYGNIQYF; CDR3nt: TGTGCCAGCAGCCGCACAGGGTACGGAAACATTCAGTACTTC
abundance: -; d_gene: TRBD1; v_gene: TRBV6-1; j_gene: TRBJ2-7; CDR3aa: CASTPGQGGVEQYF; CDR3nt: TGTGCCAGCACCCCGGGACAGGGAGGGGTCGAGCAGTACTTC
abundance: -; d_gene: -; v_gene: TRBV7-6; j_gene: TRBJ2-5; CDR3aa: CASSLVAVGVETQYF; CDR3nt: TGTGCCAGCAGCTTAGTCGCGGTGGGGGTGGAGACCCAGTACTTC
abundance: many; d_gene: TRBD2; v_gene: TRBV15; j_gene: TRBJ2-5; CDR3aa: CATSRIAGGLQETQYF; CDR3nt: TGTGCCACCAGCAGGATAGCGGGAGGATTGCAAGAGACCCAGTACTTC
abundance: few; d_gene: TRBD2; v_gene: TRBV7-9; j_gene: TRBJ2-5; CDR3aa: CASSRNLAVRGETQYF; CDR3nt: TGTGCCAGCAGCCGGAATCTAGCGGTACGGGGGGAGACCCAGTACTTC
abundance: many; d_gene: -; v_gene: TRBV27; j_gene: TRBJ2-7; CDR3aa: CASSLFPGQSYEQYF; CDR3nt: TGTGCCAGCAGTTTATTCCCGGGACAAAGCTACGAGCAGTACTTC
abundance: many; d_gene: -; v_gene: TRBV29-1; j_gene: TRBJ2-5; CDR3aa: CSVRDSMQETQYF; CDR3nt: TGCAGCGTAAGGGACTCGATGCAAGAGACCCAGTACTTC
abundance: many; d_gene: TRBD2; v_gene: TRBV20-1; j_gene: TRBJ2-5; CDR3aa: CSASPSGGARETQYF; CDR3nt: TGCAGTGCTAGTCCTAGCGGGGGGGCACGAGAGACCCAGTACTTC
abundance: few; d_gene: -; v_gene: TRBV5-1; j_gene: TRBJ2-7; CDR3aa: CASTPEAGKTDEQYF; CDR3nt: TGCGCCAGCACCCCCGAGGCAGGGAAGACCGACGAGCAGTACTTC
abundance: few; d_gene: -; v_gene: TRBV6-2/TRBV6-3; j_gene: TRBJ1-1; CDR3aa: CASALNSNTEAFF; CDR3nt: TGTGCCAGCGCCCTAAATTCGAACACTGAAGCTTTCTTT
abundance: -; d_gene: -; v_gene: TRBV28; j_gene: TRBJ2-1; CDR3aa: CASRTGSRAYNEQFF; CDR3nt: TGTGCCAGCCGGACCGGGAGTCGGGCCTACAATGAGCAGTTCTTC
abundance: few; d_gene: TRBD2; v_gene: TRBV5-1; j_gene: TRBJ2-7; CDR3aa: CASSFSGGAQYEQYF; CDR3nt: TGCGCCAGCAGCTTCAGCGGGGGGGCCCAATACGAGCAGTACTTC
abundance: -; d_gene: -; v_gene: TRBV7-9; j_gene: TRBJ2-3; CDR3aa: CASSSAGGRDTQYF; CDR3nt: TGTGCCAGCAGCTCTGCTGGGGGCAGAGATACGCAGTATTTT
abundance: many; d_gene: -; v_gene: TRBV10-2; j_gene: TRBJ1-5; CDR3aa: CASGISNQPQHF; CDR3nt: TGCGCCAGCGGTATTAGCAATCAGCCCCAGCATTTT
abundance: many; d_gene: -; v_gene: TRBV6-4; j_gene: TRBJ2-3; CDR3aa: CASSPSGERTDTQYF; CDR3nt: TGTGCCAGTTCCCCCTCGGGGGAACGCACAGATACGCAGTATTTT